The TCR beta chain described here comes from a study of shared clonotypes between healthy human individuals. Across the whole study: The composition of the donors was a couple of women and a few men aged 18 to 49.

CDR1 KGHSH and CDR2 LQKENI come from the germline V gene. V was cut by 5 bases and J by 1 base, with 8 bases left in between. The CDR3 covers 13 residues. The genomic DNA of each subset was split evenly across several immunoSEQ plates. Tens of thousands of T cell genomes (approximately 0.3 ug DNA) went into each PBMC replicate. The authors sequenced unsorted PBMC DNA on ten immunoSEQ deep assay plates. Profiling relied on immunoSEQ multiplex PCR, and the TCRdb table lists in-frame clones only, not all of them. The sample shows about 490,000 clones, more than 65% of them seen only once. The chain employs TRBV18 and TRBJ1-1; D remains ambiguous. The sequenced sample consisted of PBMCs. This sequence originates from a woman in her thirties or forties in good health. Some clones in this sample may be carry-over from other donors' samples. DNA for the CDR3: TGTGCCAGCTCAGACGACGAGAACACTGAAGCTTTCTTT. Its translation is CASSDDENTEAFF.